Described below is a single T cell receptor beta chain sequence and its context. The data derive from a study of T cell responses to AZD1222 COVID-19 vaccine. Assay used: immunoSEQ multiplex PCR; TCRdb lists only in-frame clones, some missing. This table holds about 120,000 clones, approximately 90% found once. The CDR3 has 16 amino acids. Germline values: CDR1 ENHRY, CDR2 SYGVKD. Trimming removed 5 bases from V and 7 bases from J; junction bases left unmatched: 13. The TCR originated in an adult in good health. Material: peripheral blood, obtained on day 0 of AZD1222 vaccination. This chain connects TRBV10-3 to TRBJ2-1, with TRBD2 matching 8 bases. The CDR3 nucleotides read TGTGCCATCAGTCCCTCCGGGGGGGTAGCGGCGAATGAGCAGTTCTTC. Translating it yields CAISPSGGVAANEQFF.